This T cell receptor beta chain comes out of a study of shared clonotypes between healthy human individuals. Study-level points and caveats: The genetic and exposure-history diversity represented was limited by few donors.

Per the original data handling: Junction-only sequences without quality scores came from ImmunoSEQ, so filtering differed. Clones were read by immunoSEQ multiplex PCR, and TCRdb kept only the in-frame ones, dropping some. V and J calls and clone size are copied from that table; D and trimming were computed from the DNA. This table has about 2.4 million clones, roughly 93% appearing once. This clone was observed a handful of times. What it binds is unknown. This TCR was recovered from a man aged 18-30 years in good health. Some clones in this sample may be carry-over from other donors' samples. Sequences were obtained from naive CD4+ T cells from PBMCs. Subset specified: CD45RA+ positively selected.

In DNA, the CDR3 is TGCAGCGTTGAACCCCTGAACACTGAAGCTTTCTTT. Protein: CSVEPLNTEAFF. The chain employs TRBV29-1 and TRBJ1-1, with unresolved D. There are 12 residues in the CDR3. Looked up from germline, CDR1 is SQVTM and CDR2 is ANQGSEA. V was cut by 2 bases and J by 0 bases, with 4 bases left in between.